This entry lists 5 T cell receptor beta chains sequenced from one sample in a study of cytomegalovirus exposure and HLA in healthy donors (dated by TCRdb to 2017 to 2019). The protocol used for the library was the immunoSEQ multiplex PCR assay. A mixture of 60 forward primers for TCR Vbeta segments and 13 reverse primers for TCR Jbeta segments was used in the multiplex PCR. The clones in this table, taken by TCRdb from immuneACCESS, are in-frame only. Not every clone is retained; where verified, under half of the shortfall comes from an unresolved V gene, and the cause of the rest is unknown. This sample's table has entries for tens of thousands of clones. The ten largest clones represent approximately 1% of the sample. The sequenced material came from PBMCs. These receptors were collected from a woman aged 25 to 45 in good health and CMV-seronegative.

This chain joins TRBV7-6 and TRBJ2-2; possibly TRBD2 for D (7 bases). V lost 5 bases to trimming and J lost 6 bases, with 16 bases between them. The CDR3 sequence is 15 residues long. From germline, CDR1 is SGHVS and CDR2 FNYEAQ. The CDR3: CASSHRRGGSGELFF. The CDR3 DNA reads as TGTGCCAGCAGCCATAGGAGGGGGGGCTCCGGGGAGCTGTTTTTT.

The gene calls are TRBV15 and TRBJ1-3; no reliable D call. The germline V and J ends were trimmed by 0 bases and 0 bases, with 9 bases remaining between them. The CDR3 sequence is 16 residues long. From germline, CDR1 is LNHNV and CDR2 YYDKDF (reference sequence). In DNA, the CDR3 is TGTGCCACCAGCAGAGATCTCGGGAGCTCTGGAAACACCATATATTTT. Translating it yields CATSRDLGSSGNTIYF.

The chain has TRBV6-1 and TRBJ2-7; 11 bases are a match to TRBD1. CDR1 MNHNS and CDR2 SASEGT come from the germline V gene. The CDR3 consists of 14 residues. After removal of 5 bases from V and 2 bases from J, the junction contained 2 bases not matched to a gene. The CDR3 loop reads CASSSGQGAYEQYF. DNA for the CDR3: TGTGCCAGCAGTTCGGGACAGGGGGCCTACGAGCAGTACTTC.

This chain uses TRBV6-6 with TRBJ1-1, with D hard to call. From germline, CDR1 is MNHNY and CDR2 SVGAGI (reference sequence). The CDR3 is 13 residues long. V lost 0 bases, J lost 10 bases, and 12 bases lay in between. The CDR3 nucleotides read TGTGCCAGCAGTTACTCCCTACTAGGTGGAGCTTTCTTT. Amino acids: CASSYSLLGGAFF.

The gene calls are TRBV5-5 and TRBJ2-7, with D maybe TRBD2 (6 bases). Germline V gives CDR1 SGHKS, CDR2 YYEKEE (reference sequence). CDR3 length: 13 amino acids. V was trimmed by 2 bases and J by 6 bases, leaving 12 bases between them. CDR3 amino acids: CASSLISGSEQYF. The CDR3 bases are TGTGCCAGCAGCTTAATTAGCGGAAGCGAGCAGTACTTC.